This passage covers 19 T cell receptor beta chains from one sample sequenced in a study of blood T cell repertoires in COVID-19. Assay: immunoSEQ multiplex PCR; the TCRdb copy retains only in-frame clones and omits some. The repertoire has under 300,000 clones, 65% to 85% of them found once; the top ten carry almost 1.5%. Input material: peripheral blood. These receptors all stem from a human donor with COVID-19, enrolled during active disease. The donor label of this sample is uncertain.

The chain couples TRBV2 to TRBJ1-4; D is ambiguous. CDR3 size: 13 residues. Germline CDR1 SNHLY, CDR2 FYNNEI. V was pared by 3 bases and J by 2 bases, with 4 bases between. The CDR3 region is CASSDPTNEKLFF. The CDR3 DNA reads as TGTGCCAGCAGTGATCCGACTAATGAAAAACTGTTTTTT.

This chain joins TRBV5-4 and TRBJ1-2, with D unclear. The V and J ends lost 0 bases and 7 bases respectively, with 10 bases between them. The V gene's germline CDR1 is SGHNT and CDR2 YYREEE (reference sequence). CDR3 length: 13 amino acids. CDR3 region: CASSLAATGGYTF. As DNA, the CDR3 is TGTGCCAGCAGCTTGGCCGCCACTGGTGGCTACACCTTC.

V is TRBV19 and J is TRBJ1-6; D ambiguous. Trimming pared 5 bases from V and 8 bases from J, leaving 13 bases between. CDR3 length: 14 residues. Per the germline V gene, CDR1 is LNHDA and CDR2 is SQIVND (reference sequence). The CDR3 reads CASSPRYADSPLHF. The CDR3 DNA sequence: TGTGCCAGTAGTCCCCGGTACGCCGATTCACCCCTCCACTTT.

The V and J genes are TRBV27 and TRBJ2-3; 12 bases agree with TRBD2. The CDR3 runs to 17 residues. Germline loops: CDR1 MNHEY, CDR2 SMNVEV (reference sequence). After removal of 2 bases from V and 3 bases from J, the junction contained 6 bases not matched to a gene. CDR3 in DNA: TGTGCCAGCAGTTTAATGGTGACTAGCGGGGGAACAGATACGCAGTATTTT. Residues: CASSLMVTSGGTDTQYF.

The chain carries TRBV19 and TRBJ1-1; 7 nucleotides agree with TRBD1. This CDR3 comprises 15 residues. V gave up 3 bases and J gave up 4 bases; unmatched junction bases: 8. CDR1 and CDR2 (germline): LNHDA, SQIVND (reference sequence). DNA of the CDR3: TGTGCCAGTAGTATCCCGACAGGGCTGGGCACTGAAGCTTTCTTT. As protein: CASSIPTGLGTEAFF. Full variable domain (missing parts from reference TRBV19 and TRBJ1-1): DGGITQSPKYLFRKEGQNVTLSCEQNLNHDAMYWYRQDPGQGLRLIYYSQIVNDFQKGDIAEGYSVSREKKESFPLTVTSAQKNPTAFYLCASSIPTGLGTEAFFGQGTRLTVV.

V and J are TRBV4-3 and TRBJ2-1; 10 nucleotides agree with TRBD2. Per the germline V gene, CDR1 is LGHNA and CDR2 is YSLEER. This CDR3 is 16 amino acids long. V was pared by 3 bases and J by 6 bases, with 8 bases of the junction left unmatched. The CDR3 coding sequence is TGCGCCAGCAGCCAGGGCCCTAGCGGGAGTGGCAATGAGCAGTTCTTC. This sequence encodes CASSQGPSGSGNEQFF.

Points on this clone: The same CDR3 can be traced to other DNA sequences in this sample. The chain has TRBV15 and TRBJ1-3, with D perhaps TRBD1 (5 bases). CDR3 length: 15 residues. Germline-derived CDR1 and CDR2 are LNHNV and YYDKDF (reference sequence). V was trimmed by 0 bases and J by 4 bases, leaving 10 bases between them. For the CDR3, the DNA is TGTGCCACCAGCAGAGATCGGGGGGAAGGAAACACCATATATTTT. The encoded protein is CATSRDRGEGNTIYF.

The chain joins TRBV5-1 to TRBJ2-1; TRBD1 aligns across 11 bases. Germline trimming cut 3 bases from V and 7 bases from J; bases unmatched to any gene: 9. The CDR3 loop spans 16 amino acids. Germline CDR1 SGHRS, CDR2 YFSETQ. The CDR3 DNA is TGCGCCAGCAGCTATGAGTTCGGGACAGGGGGAAATGAGCAGTTCTTC. This sequence encodes CASSYEFGTGGNEQFF.

The chain couples TRBV18 to TRBJ2-1; D is possibly TRBD1 (6 bases). Trimming took 2 bases from V and 2 from J, leaving 7 bases between them. The CDR3 spans 14 residues. Germline values: CDR1 KGHSH, CDR2 LQKENI. The CDR3 reads CASSPGTPYNEQFF. Here the CDR3 DNA reads TGTGCCAGCTCACCAGGGACACCCTACAATGAGCAGTTCTTC.

The chain links TRBV27 to TRBJ2-7; no definite D call. Looked up from germline, CDR1 is MNHEY and CDR2 is SMNVEV (reference sequence). The V and J ends lost 0 bases and 2 bases respectively, with 8 bases between them. The CDR3 loop spans 14 amino acids. CDR3 DNA sequence: TGTGCCAGCAGTTTATCGTTGGCACCCTACGAGCAGTACTTC. Encoded protein: CASSLSLAPYEQYF.

The V call is TRBV11-2, the J call TRBJ1-3; 8 nucleotides agree with TRBD1. Germline CDR1 SGHAT, CDR2 FQNNGV. CDR3 size: 17 residues. Trimming at V came to 2 bases and at J to 2 bases, leaving 8 bases not matched to a gene. CDR3: CASSLSDIRGPGNTIYF. Here the CDR3 DNA reads TGTGCCAGCAGCTTATCAGACATCAGGGGGCCTGGAAACACCATATATTTT. The variable domain in full, completed from reference TRBV11-2 and TRBJ1-3, reads EAGVAQSPRYKIIEKRQSVAFWCNPISGHATLYWYQQILGQGPKLLIQFQNNGVVDDSQLPKDRFSAERLKGVDSTLKIQPAKLEDSAVYLCASSLSDIRGPGNTIYFGEGSWLTVV.

This chain uses TRBV2 with TRBJ1-6, with 7 bases lining up with TRBD1. The CDR3 is 15 residues long. V gave up 3 bases and J gave up 6 bases; unmatched junction bases: 5. Germline assignment: CDR1 SNHLY and CDR2 FYNNEI. The CDR3 protein is CASSERQGVNSPLHF. CDR3 DNA sequence: TGTGCCAGCAGTGAGAGACAGGGAGTTAATTCACCCCTCCACTTT.

The rearrangement uses TRBV11-3 and TRBJ2-1; 16 bases line up with TRBD2. The length of the CDR3 is 18 residues. With 5 bases clipped from V and 0 bases from J, the junction kept 4 bases outside the gene matches. Looked up from germline, CDR1 is SGHNT and CDR2 is YENEEA. This CDR3 is CASSPGTSGRASYNEQFF. The CDR3 region has the DNA TGTGCCAGCAGCCCAGGGACTAGCGGGAGGGCCTCCTACAATGAGCAGTTCTTC.

The gene calls are TRBV6-5 and TRBJ2-7; D possibly corresponds to TRBD2 (5 bases). Germline loops: CDR1 MNHEY, CDR2 SVGAGI. The length of the CDR3 is 14 residues. Trimming shortened V by 0 bases and J by 7 bases, and 13 bases separated the two germline ends. The CDR3 DNA is TGTGCCAGCAGTTACTCGGACGGGATCGGGGAGCAGTACTTC. Its protein is CASSYSDGIGEQYF.

The chain combines TRBV7-2 with TRBJ2-1; 8 bases agree with TRBD2. CDR3 size: 15 residues. Losses at the gene ends were 1 base for V and 4 bases for J; bases not matched to a gene: 3. Germline CDR1 and CDR2: SGHTA and FQGNSA. Here the CDR3 reads CASSLGAGEYNEQFF. The DNA of the CDR3 is TGTGCCAGCAGCTTAGGAGCGGGGGAGTACAATGAGCAGTTCTTC.

This clone was found a few times. The chain combines TRBV10-1 with TRBJ2-7; D might be TRBD1 (7 bases). In germline, CDR1 is WNHNN, CDR2 SYGVQD (reference sequence). The CDR3 has 13 amino acids. Trimming took 2 bases from V and 5 from J, leaving 10 bases between them. The CDR3 spells CASSEAGGNEQYF. The CDR3 DNA sequence: TGCGCCAGCAGTGAGGCAGGGGGGAACGAGCAGTACTTC.

This chain connects TRBV28 to TRBJ2-1, with 11 bases matching TRBD2. Germline CDR1 reads MDHEN; CDR2 reads SYDVKM. The CDR3 length is 17 residues. V shed 0 bases and J 5 bases; nucleotides not matched to a gene: 6. CDR3 in amino acids: CASSLWGSGRADNEQFF. DNA of the CDR3: TGTGCCAGCAGTTTATGGGGTAGCGGGAGGGCCGACAATGAGCAGTTCTTC. The full variable domain, its missing parts supplied by reference TRBV28 and TRBJ2-1, is DVKVTQSSRYLVKRTGEKVFLECVQDMDHENMFWYRQDPGLGLRLIYFSYDVKMKEKGDIPEGYSVSREKKERFSLILESASTNQTSMYLCASSLWGSGRADNEQFFGPGTRLTVL.

In this sample, this clone turned up once. The chain has TRBV15 and TRBJ2-2; TRBD2 aligns across 8 bases. CDR1 and CDR2 from the germline V gene are LNHNV and YYDKDF (reference sequence). This CDR3 is built from 17 residues. The V gene end was trimmed by 2 bases and the J gene end by 4 bases; junction bases not matched to a gene: 9. CDR3 in DNA: TGTGCCACCAGCAGATCCCGACTAGCGCCTGCCACCGGGGAGCTGTTTTTT. This encodes CATSRSRLAPATGELFF.

The chain couples TRBV3-1 (or the pseudogene TRBV3-2) to TRBJ1-6; no clear D. Trimming shortened V by 3 bases and J by 5 bases, and 8 bases separated the two germline ends. Germline CDR1 reads LGHDT; CDR2 reads YNNKEL (reference sequence). CDR3 length: 14 residues. Written as DNA, the CDR3 is TGTGCCAGCAGCCAGGCGGAGAATAATTCACCCCTCCACTTT. Encoded protein: CASSQAENNSPLHF.